The 32 T cell receptor beta chains below were found in one sample sequenced in a study of T cell responses to AZD1222 COVID-19 vaccine. Here immunoSEQ multiplex PCR was the method, and the copy in TCRdb shows in-frame clones only, minus some. Of approximately 150,000 clones listed, 85% to 95% are singletons. The material sequenced was peripheral blood, taken 28 days after the second AZD1222 dose. The receptors shown here come from an adult who received the AZD1222 COVID-19 vaccine.

Points on this clone: One end of the junction varies from germline; a read error may be responsible. This chain links TRBV2 with TRBJ2-7; a possible D gene is TRBD1 (5 bases). This CDR3 has 12 residues. Germline V CDR1 and CDR2: SNHLY, FYNNEI. CDR3 protein: CASREDSYEQYF. CDR3 in DNA: TGTGCCAGCAGGGAAGACAGCTACGAGCAGTACTTC.

The J gene is TRBJ1-4, the V gene TRBV6-2 or TRBV6-3; possible D gene TRBD1, 6 bases. CDR1 is MNHEY, CDR2 SVGEGT, per germline. The CDR3 totals 11 residues. V lost 5 bases to trimming and J lost 8 bases, with 6 bases between them. CDR3 protein: CASSQGEKLFF. In nucleotides, the CDR3 is TGTGCCAGCAGTCAGGGGGAAAAACTGTTTTTT.

This rearrangement joins TRBV15 to TRBJ2-5; D may be TRBD2 (5 bases). Trimming took off 0 bases at V and 1 base at J, with 9 bases between the two ends. The CDR3 sequence is 15 residues long. The germline V gene has CDR1 LNHNV and CDR2 YYDKDF (reference sequence). The CDR3 spells CATSRDRGFQETQYF. The CDR3 DNA sequence: TGTGCCACCAGCAGAGATAGAGGGTTCCAAGAGACCCAGTACTTC.

The genes are TRBV7-9 and TRBJ1-2, with TRBD1 matching over 10 bases. V shed 5 bases, J shed 3 bases, and the junction held 9 bases outside the gene matches. This CDR3 spans 16 amino acids. Looked up from germline, CDR1 is SEHNR and CDR2 is FQNEAQ (reference sequence). The CDR3 is CASSSTWTGGHYGYTF. The CDR3 nucleotides read TGTGCCAGCAGCAGTACTTGGACAGGGGGGCACTATGGCTACACCTTC.

The chain couples TRBV6-5 to TRBJ1-5; perhaps TRBD1 as D (6 bases). The CDR3 covers 14 residues. Trimming pared 2 bases from V and 6 bases from J, leaving 11 bases between. The germline V gene has CDR1 MNHEY and CDR2 SVGAGI. In nucleotides, the CDR3 is TGTGCCAGCAGTTACGGGGGGCGCGGTCAGCCCCAGCATTTT. This sequence encodes CASSYGGRGQPQHF.

The chain is built from TRBV5-8 and TRBJ2-2; 7 bases are shared with TRBD1. The CDR3 length is 15 residues. CDR1 SGHTS and CDR2 YDEGEE come from the germline V gene. J gave up 1 base and V 3 bases, and 3 bases lay outside the gene matches. The CDR3 loop is CASSYGTVNTGELFF. CDR3 in DNA: TGTGCCAGCAGCTACGGGACAGTGAACACCGGGGAGCTGTTTTTT.

This rearrangement joins TRBV30 to TRBJ1-5, with TRBD1 identical over 7 bases. Germline V gene data show CDR1 as GTSNPN and CDR2 as SVGIG (reference sequence). V lost 2 bases, J lost 3 bases, and 4 bases stayed unmatched. This CDR3 has 14 residues. DNA for the CDR3: TGTGCCTGGAGTATGGGACAGCTCAATCAGCCCCAGCATTTT. Translating it yields CAWSMGQLNQPQHF.

This clone has just one count. The rearrangement uses TRBV28 and TRBJ2-3; the match to TRBD2 covers 14 bases. Per the germline V gene, CDR1 is MDHEN and CDR2 is SYDVKM. The V and J ends lost 3 bases and 4 bases, in that order; junction bases with no gene match: 6. This CDR3 region has 17 residues. The CDR3 DNA sequence: TGTGCCAGCAGTTTTGTAGGACTAGCGGGAGGTCCAGATACGCAGTATTTT. This sequence encodes CASSFVGLAGGPDTQYF.

The chain is built from TRBV11-2 and TRBJ1-2; 10 nucleotides agree with TRBD1. V gave up 5 bases and J gave up 4 bases; unmatched junction bases: 7. Germline-derived CDR1 and CDR2 are SGHAT and FQNNGV. The CDR3 spans 15 residues. The CDR3 coding sequence is TGTGCCAGCAGCCCTCGGGACAGGGGAGGCTATGGCTACACCTTC. It specifies CASSPRDRGGYGYTF.

The chain links TRBV19 to TRBJ1-1, with D tentatively TRBD1 (6 bases). The germline V gene has CDR1 LNHDA and CDR2 SQIVND (reference sequence). Trimming removed 4 bases from V and 4 bases from J, with 25 bases in between. The CDR3 sequence is 18 residues long. The CDR3 DNA reads as TGTGCCAGTAGTACCTGGGCGATTGGGGGCCGACGCATCACTGAAGCTTTCTTT. It codes for CASSTWAIGGRRITEAFF.

The rearrangement links TRBV7-8 to TRBJ1-2; TRBD1 might be the D (5 bases). Trimming removed 1 base at V and 8 bases at J, with 14 bases between. CDR3 size: 14 residues. Germline loops: CDR1 SGHVS, CDR2 FQNEAQ. The CDR3, as DNA: TGTGCCAGCAGCTTAGGGGACCTCCGGGGGGGCTACACCTTC. It translates to CASSLGDLRGGYTF.

V is TRBV2 and J is TRBJ1-3; D might be TRBD1 (5 bases). This CDR3 contains 14 residues. Germline values: CDR1 SNHLY, CDR2 FYNNEI. V dropped 7 bases and J dropped 1 base, with 11 bases sitting between them. CDR3 nucleotide sequence: TGTGCCAGCATCGACAGAGTTTCTGGAAACACCATATATTTT. Amino acids: CASIDRVSGNTIYF.

V usage is TRBV3-1 (or the pseudogene TRBV3-2) and J usage is TRBJ1-1; TRBD1 might be the D (5 bases). CDR1 and CDR2 (germline): LGHDT, YNNKEL (reference sequence). V gave up 3 bases and J gave up 1 base, with 15 bases separating them. CDR3 size: 16 residues. This CDR3 reads CASSQGEQATNTEAFF. The CDR3 DNA sequence: TGTGCCAGCAGCCAGGGAGAACAGGCTACGAACACTGAAGCTTTCTTT.

The chain is built from TRBV20-1 and TRBJ2-7; D not resolved. Germline V gene lookup returns CDR1 DFQATT and CDR2 SNEGSKA (reference sequence). V gave up 6 bases and J gave up 0 bases, with 6 bases separating them. This CDR3 is 11 amino acids long. The CDR3 DNA is TGCAGTGCGAGGAGCTCCTACGAGCAGTACTTC. It encodes CSARSSYEQYF.

V and J are TRBV2 and TRBJ2-5; TRBD2 agrees at 10 bases. The CDR3 has 14 amino acids. The germline gives CDR1 SNHLY, CDR2 FYNNEI. With V trimmed by 3 bases and J by 4 bases, 2 bases remained unmatched. The CDR3: CASSEEREGETQYF. Written as DNA, the CDR3 is TGTGCCAGCAGTGAGGAGCGGGAGGGAGAGACCCAGTACTTC.

This clone was recorded only once. V is TRBV3-1 (or the pseudogene TRBV3-2) and J is TRBJ2-5; 7 nucleotides line up with TRBD2. CDR1 and CDR2 from the germline V gene are LGHDT and YNNKEL (reference sequence). The V gene end was trimmed by 3 bases and the J gene end by 4 bases; junction bases not matched to a gene: 5. The CDR3 runs 14 residues. This CDR3 reads CASSHLGEGETQYF. As DNA, the CDR3 is TGTGCCAGCAGCCATCTAGGGGAGGGAGAGACCCAGTACTTC.

The chain has TRBV6-4 and TRBJ2-7; 8 bases are shared with TRBD1. CDR1 and CDR2 (germline): MRHNA, SNTAGT. The V and J ends lost 6 bases and 6 bases, in that order; junction bases with no gene match: 22. The CDR3 totals 18 residues. CDR3 residues: CASRSLWTGLRRLGEQYF. The DNA of the CDR3 is TGTGCCAGCAGAAGCTTGTGGACAGGGTTACGGCGGCTGGGCGAGCAGTACTTC.

The gene calls are TRBV5-5 and TRBJ2-7; 9 bases align to TRBD1. This CDR3 has 14 residues. The ends lost 4 bases at V and 2 bases at J; junction bases unmatched: 4. The germline gives CDR1 SGHKS, CDR2 YYEKEE (reference sequence). The CDR3 sequence: CASSPRQGAYEQYF. The CDR3 DNA reads TGTGCCAGCAGCCCCAGACAGGGGGCCTACGAGCAGTACTTC. Full variable domain (outside the CDR3, taken from reference TRBV5-5 and TRBJ2-7): DAGVTQSPTHLIKTRGQQVTLRCSPISGHKSVSWYQQVLGQGPQFIFQYYEKEERGRGNFPDRFSARQFPNYSSELNVNALLLGDSALYLCASSPRQGAYEQYFGPGTRLTVT.

The rearrangement joins TRBV29-1 to TRBJ2-1, with 7 positions matching TRBD2. Germline V lookup: CDR1 SQVTM, CDR2 ANQGSEA. V lost 6 bases to trimming and J lost 6 bases; unmatched junction nucleotides: 5. CDR3 length: 12 residues. The CDR3 nucleotides read TGCAGCGTCCCGACTAGCCCCAATGAGCAGTTCTTC. Amino acid sequence: CSVPTSPNEQFF.

This clone was observed a few times. This CDR3 is CASSEAYPSGGWTDTQYF. The CDR3 bases are TGTGCCAGCAGTGAAGCCTACCCCTCGGGAGGTTGGACAGATACGCAGTATTTT. The V gene is TRBV6-1, the J gene TRBJ2-3, with 7 bases fitting TRBD2. J lost 3 bases, V lost 0 bases, and 12 bases had no gene match. This CDR3 has 18 amino acids. Germline CDR1 MNHNS, CDR2 SASEGT.

The CDR3 here is CASSDLAGTYNEQFF. In DNA, the CDR3 is TGTGCCAGCAGTGACCTAGCGGGGACCTACAATGAGCAGTTCTTC. This chain connects TRBV6-1 to TRBJ2-1; 9 positions agree with TRBD2. The CDR3 extends over 15 amino acids. The J segment lost 2 bases and the V segment lost 3 bases, leaving 2 bases of the junction unmatched. Per the germline V gene, CDR1 is MNHNS and CDR2 is SASEGT.

The chain combines TRBV5-5 with TRBJ1-3, with a possible D match to TRBD1 (5 bases). V was trimmed by 7 bases and J by 0 bases, leaving 11 bases between them. This CDR3 is 14 amino acids long. Per the germline V gene, CDR1 is SGHKS and CDR2 is YYEKEE (reference sequence). The CDR3, as DNA: TGTGCCAGCGGAGGACACCCCTCTGGAAACACCATATATTTT. Its protein is CASGGHPSGNTIYF.

V usage is TRBV5-1 and J usage is TRBJ2-5, with D possibly matching TRBD2 (5 bases). Germline-derived CDR1 and CDR2 are SGHRS and YFSETQ. The CDR3 sequence is 16 residues long. The V end was cut by 1 base, the J end by 2 bases, with 15 bases between. CDR3 in DNA: TGCGCCAGCAGCTTGAGGCTAGCCGAGATACAAGAGACCCAGTACTTC. Its translation: CASSLRLAEIQETQYF.

This clone turned up a few times. The chain is built from TRBV28 and TRBJ2-7, with 7 bases identical to TRBD2. This CDR3 is built from 15 residues. Germline trimming cut 7 bases from V and 4 bases from J; bases unmatched to any gene: 13. CDR1 is MDHEN and CDR2 is SYDVKM in the germline V gene. Here the CDR3 reads CASNSFGGTLYEQYF. The CDR3 DNA follows: TGTGCCAGCAACTCCTTCGGGGGGACTCTTTACGAGCAGTACTTC.

This chain joins TRBV7-9 and TRBJ1-2; D not resolved. Germline V CDR1 and CDR2: SEHNR, FQNEAQ (reference sequence). Trimming stripped 2 bases from V and 3 bases from J, with 7 bases between. The CDR3 sequence is 13 residues long. The CDR3 protein is CASSLLEDYGYTF. Here the CDR3 DNA reads TGTGCCAGCAGCTTACTGGAGGACTATGGCTACACCTTC.

V usage is TRBV7-2 and J usage is TRBJ2-4; a weak D match, TRBD1 (5 bases). The CDR3 length is 16 residues. Trimming took off 4 bases at V and 0 bases at J, with 13 bases between the two ends. CDR1 is SGHTA and CDR2 is FQGNSA in the germline V gene. CDR3 protein: CASSSLDTLAKNIQYF. The CDR3 nucleotides are TGTGCCAGCAGCTCCCTGGACACTCTAGCCAAAAACATTCAGTACTTC.

This rearrangement joins TRBV28 to TRBJ1-5; D may be TRBD1 (5 bases). The CDR3 length is 13 residues. Germline V gives CDR1 MDHEN, CDR2 SYDVKM. V lost 5 bases and J 6 bases, leaving 11 bases between the germline ends. CDR3 nucleotide sequence: TGTGCCAGCAGTCTAGCTAGGGGTCAGCCCCAGCATTTT. Protein sequence: CASSLARGQPQHF.

The V call is TRBV30, the J call TRBJ1-1; D uncertain. The germline V and J ends were trimmed by 0 bases and 4 bases, with 21 bases remaining between them. The CDR3 contains 17 residues. CDR1 is GTSNPN, CDR2 SVGIG, per germline (reference sequence). The CDR3, as DNA: TGTGCCTGGAGTGTACAAGGCACACCCGCCATGGGCACTGAAGCTTTCTTT. Translating gives CAWSVQGTPAMGTEAFF.

V gene TRBV5-1 combines with J gene TRBJ2-2; 8 bases map to TRBD1. This CDR3 region has 16 residues. Trimming at V came to 0 bases and at J to 4 bases, leaving 5 bases not matched to a gene. Germline-derived CDR1 and CDR2 are SGHRS and YFSETQ. This chain's CDR3 is CASSLVGGTGTGELFF. The CDR3 DNA reads as TGCGCCAGCAGCTTGGTTGGGGGGACAGGCACCGGGGAGCTGTTTTTT.

The J gene is TRBJ1-3, the V gene TRBV2, with D uncertain. The CDR3 is 14 amino acids. Germline CDR1 reads SNHLY; CDR2 reads FYNNEI. Deletions cut 8 bases from V and 0 bases from J, with 11 bases between. The CDR3 sequence is CASARPSSGNTIYF. The DNA of the CDR3 is TGTGCCAGCGCTAGACCGTCCTCTGGAAACACCATATATTTT.

In DNA, the CDR3 is TGTGCCACCAGCAGAGATTCGGCGGCAAACTATGGCTACACCTTC. Its protein product is CATSRDSAANYGYTF. J is TRBJ1-2 and V is TRBV15; D gene ambiguous. The CDR3 sequence is 15 residues long. Germline V gene lookup returns CDR1 LNHNV and CDR2 YYDKDF (reference sequence). V lost 0 bases and J 2 bases, leaving 10 bases between the germline ends.

V and J are TRBV21-1 and TRBJ1-1; the listed D gene, TRBD1, was not tested against the DNA. TRBV21-1 is labeled a pseudogene. The length of the CDR3 is 16 residues. The CDR3 sequence is CASSKTGGEMNTEAFF. As DNA, the CDR3 is TGTGCCAGCAGCAAAACAGGGGGAGAAATGAACACTGAAGCTTTCTTT.